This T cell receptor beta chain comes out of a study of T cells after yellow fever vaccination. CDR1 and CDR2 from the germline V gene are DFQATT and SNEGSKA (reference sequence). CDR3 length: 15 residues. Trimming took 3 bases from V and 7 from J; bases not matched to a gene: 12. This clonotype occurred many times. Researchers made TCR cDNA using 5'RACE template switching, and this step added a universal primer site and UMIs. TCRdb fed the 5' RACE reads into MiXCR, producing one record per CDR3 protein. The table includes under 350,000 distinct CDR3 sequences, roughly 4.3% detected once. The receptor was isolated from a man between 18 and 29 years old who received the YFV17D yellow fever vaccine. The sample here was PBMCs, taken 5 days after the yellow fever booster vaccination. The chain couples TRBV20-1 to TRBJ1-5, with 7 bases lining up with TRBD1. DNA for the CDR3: TGCAGTGCTAGCAACCTAGGCAGGGGGGGACAGCCCCAGCATTTT. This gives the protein CSASNLGRGGQPQHF.